One sample yielded the 28 T cell receptor beta chains listed below, sequenced in a study of blood T cell repertoires in COVID-19. Assay used: immunoSEQ multiplex PCR; TCRdb lists only in-frame clones, some missing. Here the sample spans about 160,000 clones, about 87% being singletons. Sequencing input: peripheral blood. These receptors were taken from a man aged 60-69 years with COVID-19, enrolled during active disease.

This chain connects TRBV11-1 to TRBJ2-1; the match to TRBD2 covers 11 bases. The CDR3 runs to 16 residues. V lost 2 bases to trimming and J lost 7 bases; unmatched junction nucleotides: 7. Germline CDR1 reads SGHAT; CDR2 reads FQDESV (reference sequence). CDR3 nucleotides: TGTGCCAGCAGCTTAAGCGTAGCGGGAGGGCAGAATGAGCAGTTCTTC. Translating it yields CASSLSVAGGQNEQFF.

The chain links TRBV7-8 to TRBJ1-5, with a possible D match to TRBD1 (5 bases). The CDR3 runs to 17 residues. V was pared by 3 bases and J by 4 bases, with 19 bases between. CDR1 and CDR2 from the germline V gene are SGHVS and FQNEAQ. CDR3 DNA: TGTGCCAGCAGCTTGGGTAGGGATGTGGGGCTTAATCAGCCCCAGCATTTT. Its protein is CASSLGRDVGLNQPQHF. The full variable domain, rest sourced from reference TRBV7-8 and TRBJ1-5, is GAGVSQSPRYKVAKRGQDVALRCDPISGHVSLFWYQQALGQGPEFLTYFQNEAQLDKSGLPSDRFFAERPEGSVSTLKIQRTQQEDSAVYLCASSLGRDVGLNQPQHFGDGTRLSIL.

The rearrangement uses TRBV6-5 and TRBJ2-5, with 9 bases fitting TRBD2. CDR3 size: 16 residues. CDR1 and CDR2 (germline): MNHEY, SVGAGI. V lost 2 bases and J lost 5; bases outside the gene matches: 9. The CDR3 sequence: CASSYDSSGRGETQYF. CDR3 sequence (DNA): TGTGCCAGCAGTTACGATAGTAGCGGGAGAGGGGAGACCCAGTACTTC.

This chain uses TRBV3-1 (or the pseudogene TRBV3-2) with TRBJ2-7; 7 bases line up with TRBD2. V was pared by 4 bases and J by 4 bases, with 10 bases of the junction left unmatched. The CDR3 has 15 residues. Germline CDR1 is LGHDT and CDR2 is YNNKEL (reference sequence). CDR3 sequence: CASSLLGGSRYEQYF. The CDR3 bases are TGTGCCAGCAGCCTACTGGGGGGGAGTAGGTACGAGCAGTACTTC.

This clone appeared once. V gene TRBV7-2 combines with J gene TRBJ2-1, with TRBD2 matching 10 bases. V shed 2 bases and J 0 bases; nucleotides not matched to a gene: 7. This CDR3 contains 18 residues. In germline, CDR1 is SGHTA, CDR2 FQGNSA. The CDR3 sequence: CASSLRNSGGSSYNEQFF. In DNA, the CDR3 is TGTGCCAGCAGCTTAAGGAATAGCGGGGGGAGCTCCTACAATGAGCAGTTCTTC.

This clone was observed once. The gene calls are TRBV19 and TRBJ1-2, with D perhaps TRBD1 (5 bases). The CDR3 length is 13 residues. Trimming left V 4 bases short and J 1 base short, with 7 bases between. Germline CDR1 is LNHDA and CDR2 is SQIVND (reference sequence). CDR3 in amino acids: CASSTQGNYGYTF. The CDR3 DNA follows: TGTGCCAGTAGTACCCAGGGTAACTATGGCTACACCTTC.

The V call is TRBV7-2, the J call TRBJ2-2, with 15 bases identical to TRBD2. Germline V gene sequence: CDR1 SGHTA, CDR2 FQGNSA. The trim removed 5 bases at V and 7 bases at J, leaving 11 bases unmatched. The CDR3 covers 18 residues. The CDR3 reads CASSRGPGLAGGGGELFF. CDR3 bases: TGTGCCAGCAGCCGGGGTCCGGGACTAGCGGGAGGTGGCGGGGAGCTGTTTTTT.

The table lists this clone with a few counts. V usage is TRBV10-2 and J usage is TRBJ1-4; the D gene is possibly TRBD1 (6 bases). Germline assignment: CDR1 WSHSY and CDR2 SAAADI. There are 12 residues in the CDR3. The V and J ends lost 8 bases and 8 bases respectively, with 12 bases between them. CDR3 sequence reads: CASQTGGEKLFF. The CDR3 nucleotides are TGCGCCAGCCAGACAGGCGGAGAAAAACTGTTTTTT.

The chain recombines TRBV11-3 with TRBJ2-5; 7 bases map to TRBD2. In germline, CDR1 is SGHNT, CDR2 YENEEA. This CDR3 has 15 amino acids. The V and J ends lost 5 bases and 1 base, in that order; junction bases with no gene match: 7. CDR3 in amino acids: CASSRSAGPQETQYF. CDR3 sequence (DNA): TGTGCCAGCAGCCGCTCAGCGGGACCCCAAGAGACCCAGTACTTC.

This clone was seen just once. The chain recombines TRBV5-1 with TRBJ1-2, with D possibly matching TRBD1 (5 bases). Trimming took off 0 bases at V and 2 bases at J, with 8 bases between the two ends. The CDR3 runs 14 residues. Per the germline V gene, CDR1 is SGHRS and CDR2 is YFSETQ. This CDR3 is CASSLEAGNYGYTF. The CDR3 DNA sequence: TGCGCCAGCAGCTTGGAGGCAGGGAACTATGGCTACACCTTC.

The chain couples TRBV11-3 to TRBJ2-7; TRBD1 agrees at 8 bases. Germline assignment: CDR1 SGHNT and CDR2 YENEEA. V dropped 1 base and J dropped 5; count of bases not matched to a gene: 7. CDR3 length: 15 amino acids. CDR3 coding DNA: TGTGCCAGCAGCTTAGCCCCGGACAGGGCCGACGAGCAGTACTTC. Translating it yields CASSLAPDRADEQYF.

The J gene is TRBJ1-1, the V gene TRBV7-8; 9 bases agree with TRBD1. CDR1 is SGHVS and CDR2 is FQNEAQ in the germline V gene. The CDR3 has 18 residues. Trimming at V came to 4 bases and at J to 1 base, leaving 13 bases not matched to a gene. The CDR3 sequence: CASSSNPWDRVKNTEAFF. In nucleotides, the CDR3 is TGTGCCAGCAGCTCCAACCCTTGGGACAGGGTAAAGAACACTGAAGCTTTCTTT.

This chain links TRBV27 with TRBJ1-2; perhaps TRBD1 as D (6 bases). From germline, CDR1 is MNHEY and CDR2 SMNVEV (reference sequence). This CDR3 spans 13 amino acids. The V and J ends lost 6 bases and 4 bases respectively, with 12 bases between them. CDR3 bases: TGTGCCAGCAGCCGGACAGCTCTCTATGGCTACACCTTC. It yields the protein CASSRTALYGYTF.

This clone was recorded once. This chain connects TRBV18 to TRBJ1-2; 7 positions agree with TRBD1. V lost 3 bases, J lost 4 bases, and 8 bases stayed unmatched. The CDR3 runs to 15 residues. Per the germline V gene, CDR1 is KGHSH and CDR2 is LQKENI. The CDR3 region has the DNA TGTGCCAGCTCACCTTACAGGGGTAAGGGCTATGGCTACACCTTC. It specifies CASSPYRGKGYGYTF.

The CDR3 nucleotides read TGCAGTGCTAGGTACGGGACACAGCAGTACTTC. Amino acid sequence: CSARYGTQQYF. The chain is built from TRBV20-1 and TRBJ2-7, with D perhaps matching TRBD1 (6 bases). Germline assignment: CDR1 DFQATT and CDR2 SNEGSKA (reference sequence). V lost 3 bases to trimming and J lost 8 bases, with 11 bases between them. The CDR3 is 11 residues long.

V gene TRBV6-5 combines with J gene TRBJ1-5; 8 bases match TRBD1. The CDR3 consists of 15 residues. Per the germline V gene, CDR1 is MNHEY and CDR2 is SVGAGI. V lost 2 bases, J lost 7 bases, and 7 bases stayed unmatched. DNA of the CDR3: TGTGCCAGCAGTTACGGTGGGACAGGTCGACAGCCCCAGCATTTT. This sequence encodes CASSYGGTGRQPQHF.

This clone was detected once. The genes are TRBV6-5 and TRBJ2-7; 8 bases line up with TRBD1. V was pared by 5 bases and J by 3 bases, with 9 bases of the junction left unmatched. CDR1 and CDR2 from the germline V gene are MNHEY and SVGAGI. This CDR3 spans 15 amino acids. This chain's CDR3 is CASSRGQGPVYEQYF. CDR3 DNA sequence: TGTGCCAGCAGTAGAGGACAGGGCCCCGTCTACGAGCAGTACTTC.

V is TRBV18 and J is TRBJ2-3; 7 nucleotides agree with TRBD2. The CDR3 loop spans 15 amino acids. The germline V gene encodes CDR1 KGHSH and CDR2 LQKENI. Trimming at V came to 3 bases and at J to 6 bases, leaving 9 bases not matched to a gene. This CDR3 is CASSPSSGGVDTQYF. The CDR3, as DNA: TGTGCCAGCTCACCTTCCTCGGGGGGTGTGGATACGCAGTATTTT.

The chain employs TRBV5-1 and TRBJ2-6; D remains unclear. The CDR3 consists of 15 residues. Germline assignment: CDR1 SGHRS and CDR2 YFSETQ. The V end lost 3 bases, the J end lost 2 bases, and 9 bases lay between the germline ends. The DNA of the CDR3 is TGCGCCAGCAGCTCTAATTTCCCTGGGGCCAACGTCCTGACTTTC. Its translation: CASSSNFPGANVLTF.

The V and J genes are TRBV3-1 (or the pseudogene TRBV3-2) and TRBJ2-7; weak D call: TRBD1 (6 bases). CDR1 is LGHDT and CDR2 is YNNKEL in the germline V gene (reference sequence). V was trimmed by 6 bases and J by 1 base, leaving 13 bases between them. The CDR3 has 14 residues. The DNA of the CDR3 is TGTGCCAGCAGGAGGAACAGGGATTCCTACGAGCAGTACTTC. It translates to CASRRNRDSYEQYF.

The chain couples TRBV7-2 to TRBJ2-1; no clear D gene. Per germline, CDR1 SGHTA and CDR2 FQGNSA. This CDR3 has 15 amino acids. V was cut by 1 base and J by 3 bases, with 10 bases left in between. The CDR3 nucleotides are TGTGCCAGCAGCTTAGACCACAGTGTCTACAATGAGCAGTTCTTC. Translating gives CASSLDHSVYNEQFF.

The chain is built from TRBV28 and TRBJ1-2; no reliable D call. Germline V CDR1 and CDR2: MDHEN, SYDVKM. The CDR3 is made up of 13 amino acids. The V and J ends lost 10 bases and 7 bases respectively, with 19 bases between them. CDR3 in amino acids: CANSPKWASGYTF. The DNA for the CDR3 is TGTGCCAACTCCCCAAAATGGGCGAGTGGCTACACCTTC.

This clone occurred once. The rearrangement joins TRBV2 to TRBJ1-4; 8 bases are a match to TRBD1. Germline CDR1 SNHLY, CDR2 FYNNEI. The CDR3 contains 15 residues. The trim removed 6 bases at V and 3 bases at J, leaving 6 bases unmatched. The CDR3 DNA reads as TGTGCCAGCAGACTAGACAGGGGCCCTAATGAAAAACTGTTTTTT. The encoded protein is CASRLDRGPNEKLFF.

In its sample, this clone was seen once. The chain combines TRBV7-2 with TRBJ2-3, with a tentative D call TRBD2 (6 bases). CDR3 size: 12 residues. Trimming cost V 11 bases and J 7 bases, with 16 bases left between them. The V gene's germline CDR1 is SGHTA and CDR2 FQGNSA. CDR3: CAWGERRNTQYF. Here the CDR3 DNA reads TGTGCCTGGGGGGAGCGCCGGAATACGCAGTATTTT.

The V and J genes are TRBV21-1 and TRBJ2-5; no DNA check was done on the table's D call, TRBD1. TRBV21-1 is an annotated pseudogene. The CDR3 extends over 15 amino acids. The CDR3, as DNA: TGTGCCAGCAGCAAAATGGGCCCCCCGGAAGAGACCCAGTACTTC. It specifies CASSKMGPPEETQYF.

To note about this clone: The junction shows a germline mismatch at one end, possibly a read error. This chain uses TRBV6-2 or TRBV6-3 with TRBJ1-5; D unresolved. Germline V lookup: CDR1 MNHEY, CDR2 SVGEGT. This CDR3 is 15 amino acids long. The CDR3 region is CASSYSAWSNQPQHF. The CDR3 coding sequence is TGTGCCAGCAGCTACTCGGCCTGGAGCAATCAGCCCCAGCATTTT.

The chain employs TRBV3-1 (or the pseudogene TRBV3-2) and TRBJ2-3, with a weak D call TRBD1 (5 bases). Trimming cost V 2 bases and J 1 base, with 13 bases left between them. Germline assignment: CDR1 LGHDT and CDR2 YNNKEL (reference sequence). The length of the CDR3 is 16 residues. The CDR3 sequence: CASSQFSWGGTDTQYF. DNA for the CDR3: TGTGCCAGCAGCCAATTTAGTTGGGGCGGCACAGATACGCAGTATTTT.

V and J are TRBV28 and TRBJ2-7, with a tentative D call TRBD1 (5 bases). The V end was cut by 2 bases, the J end by 2 bases, with 10 bases between. The CDR3 sequence is 14 residues long. CDR1 MDHEN and CDR2 SYDVKM come from the germline V gene. CDR3 nucleotide sequence: TGTGCCAGCAGTTTACTGCCAGGGCCCTACGAGCAGTACTTC. It specifies CASSLLPGPYEQYF.